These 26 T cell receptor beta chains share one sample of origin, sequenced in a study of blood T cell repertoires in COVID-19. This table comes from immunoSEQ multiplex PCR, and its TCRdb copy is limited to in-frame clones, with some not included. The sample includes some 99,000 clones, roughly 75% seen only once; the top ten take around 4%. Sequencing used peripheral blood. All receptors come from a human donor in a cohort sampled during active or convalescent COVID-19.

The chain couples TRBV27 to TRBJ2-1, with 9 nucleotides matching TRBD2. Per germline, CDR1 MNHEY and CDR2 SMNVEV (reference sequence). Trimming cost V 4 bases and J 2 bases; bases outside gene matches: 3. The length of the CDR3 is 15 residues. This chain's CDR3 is CASSYSGSPYNEQFF. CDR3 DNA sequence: TGTGCCAGCAGTTATAGCGGGAGTCCCTACAATGAGCAGTTCTTC.

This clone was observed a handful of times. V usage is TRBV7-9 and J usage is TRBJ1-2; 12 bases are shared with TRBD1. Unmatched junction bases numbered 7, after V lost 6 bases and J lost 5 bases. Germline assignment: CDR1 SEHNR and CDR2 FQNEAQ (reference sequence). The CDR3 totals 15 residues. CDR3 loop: CASRAGTGGQYGYTF. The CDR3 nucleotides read TGTGCCAGCAGAGCCGGGACAGGGGGCCAGTATGGCTACACCTTC.

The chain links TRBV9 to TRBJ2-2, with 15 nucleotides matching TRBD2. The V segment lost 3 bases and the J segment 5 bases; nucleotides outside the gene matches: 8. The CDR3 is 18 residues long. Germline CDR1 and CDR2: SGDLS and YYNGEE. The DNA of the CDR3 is TGTGCCAGCAGCGATGGGACTAGCGGGAGGATAGGAACCGGGGAGCTGTTTTTT. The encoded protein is CASSDGTSGRIGTGELFF.

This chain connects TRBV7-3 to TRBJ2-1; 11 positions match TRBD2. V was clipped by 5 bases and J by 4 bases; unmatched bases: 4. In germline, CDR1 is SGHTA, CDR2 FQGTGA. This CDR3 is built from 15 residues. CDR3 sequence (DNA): TGTGCCAGCAGCCCCCGGACTAGCGGGTACAATGAGCAGTTCTTC. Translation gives CASSPRTSGYNEQFF.

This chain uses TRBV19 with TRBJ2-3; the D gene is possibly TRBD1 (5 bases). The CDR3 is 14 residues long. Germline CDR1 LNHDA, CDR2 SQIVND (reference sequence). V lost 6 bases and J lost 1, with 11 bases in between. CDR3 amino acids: CASRAKGGTDTQYF. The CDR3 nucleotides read TGTGCCAGTAGGGCAAAAGGGGGCACAGATACGCAGTATTTT.

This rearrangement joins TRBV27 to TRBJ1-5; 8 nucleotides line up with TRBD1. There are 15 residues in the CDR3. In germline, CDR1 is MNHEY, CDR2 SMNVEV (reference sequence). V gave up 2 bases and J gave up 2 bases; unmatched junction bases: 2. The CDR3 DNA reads TGTGCCAGCAGTTTAGTGACAGGGGGCAATCAGCCCCAGCATTTT. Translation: CASSLVTGGNQPQHF.

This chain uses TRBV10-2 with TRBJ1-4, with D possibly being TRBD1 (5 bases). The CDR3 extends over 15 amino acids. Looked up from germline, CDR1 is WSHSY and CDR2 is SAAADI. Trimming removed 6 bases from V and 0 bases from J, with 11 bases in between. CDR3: CASRLDIATNEKLFF. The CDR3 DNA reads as TGCGCCAGCAGGTTGGACATTGCAACTAATGAAAAACTGTTTTTT.

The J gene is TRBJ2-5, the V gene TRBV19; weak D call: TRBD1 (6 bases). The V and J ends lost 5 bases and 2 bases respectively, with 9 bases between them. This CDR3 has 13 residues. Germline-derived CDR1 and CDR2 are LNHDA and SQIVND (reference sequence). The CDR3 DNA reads TGTGCCAGTAGTGCAGGGGTTCAAGAGACCCAGTACTTC. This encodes CASSAGVQETQYF.

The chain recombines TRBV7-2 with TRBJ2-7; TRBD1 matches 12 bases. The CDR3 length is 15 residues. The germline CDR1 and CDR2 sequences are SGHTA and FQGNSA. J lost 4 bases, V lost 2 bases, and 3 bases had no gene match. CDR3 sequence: CASSLSGQGAYEQYF. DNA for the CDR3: TGTGCCAGCAGCTTATCGGGACAGGGGGCTTACGAGCAGTACTTC.

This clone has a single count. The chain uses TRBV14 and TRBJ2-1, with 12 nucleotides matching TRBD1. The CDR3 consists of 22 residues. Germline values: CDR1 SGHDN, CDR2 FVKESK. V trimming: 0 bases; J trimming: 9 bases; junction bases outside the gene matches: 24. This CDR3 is CASSQDWSFGTGGVFELGEQFF. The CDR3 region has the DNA TGTGCCAGCAGCCAAGATTGGAGTTTTGGGACAGGGGGCGTTTTCGAATTAGGTGAGCAGTTCTTC.

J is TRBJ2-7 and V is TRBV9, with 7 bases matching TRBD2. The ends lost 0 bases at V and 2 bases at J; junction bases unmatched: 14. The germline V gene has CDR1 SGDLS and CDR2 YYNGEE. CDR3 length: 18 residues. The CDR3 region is CASSVGLLLGGSPYEQYF. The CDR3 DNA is TGTGCCAGCAGCGTAGGCTTATTGTTGGGCGGGAGCCCCTACGAGCAGTACTTC.

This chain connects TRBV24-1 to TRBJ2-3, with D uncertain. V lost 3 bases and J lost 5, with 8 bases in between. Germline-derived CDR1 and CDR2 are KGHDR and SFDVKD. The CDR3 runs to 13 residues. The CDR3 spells CATSDVQKDTQYF. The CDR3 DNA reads TGTGCCACCAGTGATGTACAGAAAGATACGCAGTATTTT.

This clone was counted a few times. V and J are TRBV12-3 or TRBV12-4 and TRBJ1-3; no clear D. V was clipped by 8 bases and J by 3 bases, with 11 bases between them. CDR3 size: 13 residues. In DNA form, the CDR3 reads TGTGCCAGCGGTCCTTGGCTTGGAAACACCATATATTTT. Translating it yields CASGPWLGNTIYF.

CDR3: CASSPQSTGDPPLHF. The CDR3 DNA reads TGTGCCAGCAGCCCACAGTCGACAGGGGACCCACCCCTCCACTTT. This chain links TRBV3-1 (or the pseudogene TRBV3-2) with TRBJ1-6, with TRBD1 identical over 8 bases. The CDR3 runs to 15 residues. Unmatched junction bases numbered 10, after V lost 4 bases and J lost 11 bases. CDR1 is LGHDT, CDR2 YNNKEL, per germline (reference sequence).

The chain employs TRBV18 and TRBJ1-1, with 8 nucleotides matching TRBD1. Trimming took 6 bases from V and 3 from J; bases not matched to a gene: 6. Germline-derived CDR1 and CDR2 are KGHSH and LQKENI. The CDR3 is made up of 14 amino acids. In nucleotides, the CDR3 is TGTGCCAGCTCGCTGACAGGGGTGGACACTGAAGCTTTCTTT. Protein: CASSLTGVDTEAFF.

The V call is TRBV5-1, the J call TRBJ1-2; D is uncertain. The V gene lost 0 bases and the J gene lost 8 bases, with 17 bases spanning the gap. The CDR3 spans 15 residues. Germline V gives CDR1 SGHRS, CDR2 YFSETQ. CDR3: CASSLGQYKGGGYTF. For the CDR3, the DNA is TGCGCCAGCAGCTTGGGTCAGTACAAGGGAGGCGGCTACACCTTC.

CDR3 in DNA: TGTGCCACCAGTGACACCGGGACAGGGAGGGCAGCCGGGGAGCTGTTTTTT. As protein: CATSDTGTGRAAGELFF. The chain links TRBV24-1 to TRBJ2-2, with TRBD1 matching over 9 bases. The CDR3 contains 17 residues. The V gene's germline CDR1 is KGHDR and CDR2 SFDVKD. V shed 4 bases, J shed 6 bases, and the junction held 11 bases outside the gene matches.

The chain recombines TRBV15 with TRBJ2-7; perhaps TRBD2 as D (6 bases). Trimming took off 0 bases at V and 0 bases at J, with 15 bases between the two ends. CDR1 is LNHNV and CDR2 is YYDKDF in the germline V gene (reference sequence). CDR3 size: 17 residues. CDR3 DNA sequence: TGTGCCACCAGCAGAGATAGCGGAAACTCGTACTCCTACGAGCAGTACTTC. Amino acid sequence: CATSRDSGNSYSYEQYF.

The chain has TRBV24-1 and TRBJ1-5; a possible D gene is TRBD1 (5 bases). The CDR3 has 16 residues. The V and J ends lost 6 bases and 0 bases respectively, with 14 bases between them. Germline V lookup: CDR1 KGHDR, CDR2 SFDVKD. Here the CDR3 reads CATSLSGGYSNQPQHF. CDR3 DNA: TGTGCCACCAGTCTCTCCGGGGGGTATAGCAATCAGCCCCAGCATTTT.

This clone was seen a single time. The CDR3 DNA sequence: TGTGCCAGCAGCTTCCCAAAGGTCCCCCGGGGGAATGAAAAACTGTTTTTT. Its protein is CASSFPKVPRGNEKLFF. The V and J genes are TRBV11-2 and TRBJ1-4; TRBD1 is a possible D gene (5 bases). Trimming cost V 3 bases and J 5 bases, with 19 bases left between them. CDR1 SGHAT and CDR2 FQNNGV come from the germline V gene. CDR3 size: 17 residues.

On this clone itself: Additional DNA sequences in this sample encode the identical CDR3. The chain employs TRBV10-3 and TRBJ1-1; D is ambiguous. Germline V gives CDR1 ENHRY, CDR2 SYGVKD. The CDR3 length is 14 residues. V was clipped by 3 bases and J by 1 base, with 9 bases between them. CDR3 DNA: TGTGCCATCAGTGACCGAAGAGGGAACACTGAAGCTTTCTTT. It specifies CAISDRRGNTEAFF.

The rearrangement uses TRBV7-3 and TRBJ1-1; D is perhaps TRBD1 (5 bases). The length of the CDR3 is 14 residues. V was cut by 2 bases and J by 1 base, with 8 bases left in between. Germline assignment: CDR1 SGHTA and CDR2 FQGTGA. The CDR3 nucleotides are TGTGCCAGCAGCTTAGGTCAGGGGAACACTGAAGCTTTCTTT. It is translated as CASSLGQGNTEAFF.

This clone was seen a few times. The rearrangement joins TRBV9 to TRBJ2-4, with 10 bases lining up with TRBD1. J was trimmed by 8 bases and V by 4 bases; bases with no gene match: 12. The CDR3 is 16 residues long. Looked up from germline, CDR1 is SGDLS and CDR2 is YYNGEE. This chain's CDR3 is CASSIRQGALEDIQYF. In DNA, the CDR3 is TGTGCCAGCAGCATCCGACAGGGGGCCTTGGAGGACATTCAGTACTTC.

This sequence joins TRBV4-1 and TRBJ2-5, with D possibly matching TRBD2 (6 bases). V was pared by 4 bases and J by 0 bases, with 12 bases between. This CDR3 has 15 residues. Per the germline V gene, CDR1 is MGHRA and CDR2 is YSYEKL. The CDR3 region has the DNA TGCGCCAGCAGCCGAAAGGGACTGGACCAAGAGACCCAGTACTTC. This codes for CASSRKGLDQETQYF.

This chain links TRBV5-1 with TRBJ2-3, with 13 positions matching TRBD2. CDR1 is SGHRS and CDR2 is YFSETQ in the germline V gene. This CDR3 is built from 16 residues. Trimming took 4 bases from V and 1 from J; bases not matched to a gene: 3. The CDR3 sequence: CASSRLAGGRTDTQYF. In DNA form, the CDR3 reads TGCGCCAGCAGCCGACTAGCGGGGGGCCGCACAGATACGCAGTATTTT.

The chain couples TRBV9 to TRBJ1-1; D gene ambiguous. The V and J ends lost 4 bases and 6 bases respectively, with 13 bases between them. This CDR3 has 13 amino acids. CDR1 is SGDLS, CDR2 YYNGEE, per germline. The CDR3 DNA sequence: TGTGCCAGCAGCTCCACCGGTTTCTCTGAAGCTTTCTTT. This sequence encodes CASSSTGFSEAFF.